Listed below are T cell receptor beta chains from one sample, sequenced in a study of blood T cells in healthy people across ages. One entry per CDR3 protein results from TCRdb running MiXCR on the 5' RACE reads. The sample lists around 800,000 distinct CDR3 sequences, 62% occurring once. The material sequenced was blood. These receptors were collected from a man aged 25-45 years in good health. Both conserved end residues are part of each CDR3. A D gene is named only where the DNA matches it firmly. A row's size may be missing; if present it is once, few, many or a size class.

v_gene: TRBV9; j_gene: TRBJ2-5; d_gene: TRBD1; len: 14; abundance: NA; CDR3nt: TGTGCCAGCAGCTTAGTCGGGACAGAAGAGGCCCAGTACTTC; CDR3aa: CASSLVGTEEAQYF
v_gene: TRBV24-1; j_gene: TRBJ2-3; d_gene: TRBD1; len: 17; abundance: NA; CDR3nt: TGTGCCACCAGTGATTTTTACAGGGGGCCTAAGGGAGATACGCAGTATTTT; CDR3aa: CATSDFYRGPKGDTQYF
v_gene: TRBV7-3; j_gene: TRBJ2-3; d_gene: NA; len: 19; abundance: few; CDR3nt: TGTGCCAGCAGCCCTACCGGGGGACAGCGTGGTATCCTCGCAGATACGCAGTATTTT; CDR3aa: CASSPTGGQRGILADTQYF
v_gene: TRBV6-2/TRBV6-3; j_gene: TRBJ2-3; d_gene: NA; len: 16; abundance: NA; CDR3nt: TGTGCCAGCAGTTCATTAGCGGTAGCCCCGACAGATACGCAGTATTTT; CDR3aa: CASSSLAVAPTDTQYF
v_gene: TRBV29-1; j_gene: TRBJ1-2; d_gene: TRBD1; len: 13; abundance: NA; CDR3nt: TGCAGCGTTGGGACAGGGGGCTCCTATGGCTACACCTTC; CDR3aa: CSVGTGGSYGYTF
v_gene: TRBV10-3; j_gene: TRBJ2-7; d_gene: NA; len: 15; abundance: few; CDR3nt: TGTGCCATCAGTGAGACCGGGGGAGTCGTGCGCGAGCAGTACTTC; CDR3aa: CAISETGGVVREQYF
v_gene: TRBV6-5; j_gene: TRBJ1-1; d_gene: TRBD1; len: 15; abundance: few; CDR3nt: TGTGCCAGCAGCCGGAGACAGGGAGGAAACACTGAAGCTTTCTTT; CDR3aa: CASSRRQGGNTEAFF
v_gene: TRBV15; j_gene: TRBJ2-1; d_gene: NA; len: 16; abundance: few; CDR3nt: TGTGCCACCAGCAGAGGAGGGACCGGGTCCTACAATGAGCAGTTCTTC; CDR3aa: CATSRGGTGSYNEQFF
v_gene: TRBV20-1; j_gene: TRBJ2-5; d_gene: NA; len: 16; abundance: NA; CDR3nt: TGCAGTGCTAGAGATCTAGGGAGTGGGGTCCAAGAGACCCAGTACTTC; CDR3aa: CSARDLGSGVQETQYF
v_gene: TRBV4-3; j_gene: TRBJ1-4; d_gene: NA; len: 12; abundance: few; CDR3nt: TGCGCCAGCAGCCAAGATCGGGTAAAACTGTTTTTT; CDR3aa: CASSQDRVKLFF
v_gene: TRBV13; j_gene: TRBJ1-2; d_gene: TRBD1; len: 14; abundance: few; CDR3nt: TGTGCCAGCAACCCCTCAGGGGGAGGCTATGGCTACACCTTC; CDR3aa: CASNPSGGGYGYTF
v_gene: TRBV5-1; j_gene: TRBJ2-5; d_gene: NA; len: 16; abundance: NA; CDR3nt: TGCGCCAGCAGCTTGGCCGGGAGAACCCCGCTGGAGACCCAGTACTTC; CDR3aa: CASSLAGRTPLETQYF
v_gene: TRBV5-1; j_gene: TRBJ1-1; d_gene: NA; len: 15; abundance: NA; CDR3nt: TGCGCCAGCAGCTTGGCCACCCACGAGGAGACTGAAGCTTTCTTT; CDR3aa: CASSLATHEETEAFF
v_gene: TRBV10-3; j_gene: TRBJ2-7; d_gene: NA; len: 15; abundance: NA; CDR3nt: TGTGCCATCTATCGCGGGCAGGACAGCTCCTACGAGCAGTACTTC; CDR3aa: CAIYRGQDSSYEQYF
v_gene: TRBV7-2; j_gene: TRBJ2-1; d_gene: TRBD2; len: 16; abundance: NA; CDR3nt: TGTGCCAGCAGGCATGCTAGCGGGGGCCTGAATAATGAGCAGTTCTTC; CDR3aa: CASRHASGGLNNEQFF
v_gene: TRBV4-3; j_gene: TRBJ2-3; d_gene: NA; len: 13; abundance: once; CDR3nt: TGCGCCAGCAGCCAAGATGGACCAGATACGCAGTATTTT; CDR3aa: CASSQDGPDTQYF
v_gene: TRBV28; j_gene: TRBJ2-1; d_gene: TRBD2; len: 14; abundance: few; CDR3nt: TGTGCCAGCAAGGAGCGGGGTCTCCTCAATGAGCAGTTCTTC; CDR3aa: CASKERGLLNEQFF
v_gene: TRBV7-2; j_gene: TRBJ2-1; d_gene: NA; len: 16; abundance: NA; CDR3nt: TGTGCCAGCAGCTTAGATGTAACAGGGGGGGCGGATGAGCAGTTCTTC; CDR3aa: CASSLDVTGGADEQFF
v_gene: TRBV6-5; j_gene: TRBJ2-7; d_gene: TRBD1; len: 17; abundance: NA; CDR3nt: TGTGCCAGCAGATACCGCGACCGGACAGGGAACCCCTTCGAGCAGTACTTC; CDR3aa: CASRYRDRTGNPFEQYF
v_gene: TRBV5-1; j_gene: TRBJ1-6; d_gene: TRBD1; len: 14; abundance: NA; CDR3nt: TGCGCCAGCAGCGTTGACAGGGGTCATTCACCCCTCCACTTT; CDR3aa: CASSVDRGHSPLHF
v_gene: TRBV5-6; j_gene: TRBJ2-1; d_gene: NA; len: 13; abundance: once; CDR3nt: TGTGCCAGCAACCCCCTAGGGTCGAATGAGCAGTTCTTC; CDR3aa: CASNPLGSNEQFF
v_gene: TRBV18; j_gene: TRBJ2-1; d_gene: NA; len: 14; abundance: NA; CDR3nt: TGTGCCAGCTCACCACCCAACCAGGAGTACAGACCGTTCTTC; CDR3aa: CASSPPNQEYRPFF
v_gene: TRBV6-1; j_gene: TRBJ1-2; d_gene: NA; len: 13; abundance: NA; CDR3nt: TGTGCCAGCAGTGAAATGTTTGCTGATGGCTACACCTTC; CDR3aa: CASSEMFADGYTF
v_gene: TRBV7-2; j_gene: TRBJ1-2; d_gene: NA; len: 13; abundance: NA; CDR3nt: TGTGCCAGCACCTTGGTGGGAGGGCGCGGCTACACCTTC; CDR3aa: CASTLVGGRGYTF
v_gene: TRBV9; j_gene: TRBJ1-6; d_gene: NA; len: 15; abundance: NA; CDR3nt: TGTGCCAGCAGCGTAGATGGCAGGGTTGGGTCACCCCTCCACTTT; CDR3aa: CASSVDGRVGSPLHF
v_gene: TRBV25-1; j_gene: TRBJ2-7; d_gene: TRBD2; len: 16; abundance: NA; CDR3nt: TGTGCCAGCAGTGGGGGAGGGAACGGCTTTTTGTACGAGCAGTACTTC; CDR3aa: CASSGGGNGFLYEQYF
v_gene: TRBV6-2/TRBV6-3; j_gene: TRBJ2-3; d_gene: NA; len: 16; abundance: NA; CDR3nt: TGTGCCAGCAGTTACCGGGCAGGGGACGTTTCAGATACGCAGTATTTT; CDR3aa: CASSYRAGDVSDTQYF
v_gene: TRBV29-1; j_gene: TRBJ2-1; d_gene: NA; len: 13; abundance: NA; CDR3nt: TGCAGCGGATGGACTATGCGCGGTTACGAGCAGTTCTTC; CDR3aa: CSGWTMRGYEQFF
v_gene: TRBV7-2; j_gene: TRBJ2-3; d_gene: NA; len: 17; abundance: few; CDR3nt: TGTGCCAGCAGCTTAAGTAGGGGCCGGGGCCGCACAGATACGCAGTATTTT; CDR3aa: CASSLSRGRGRTDTQYF
v_gene: TRBV28; j_gene: TRBJ2-7; d_gene: NA; len: 14; abundance: NA; CDR3nt: TGTGCCAGCAGTTTACAGCGGCCATCCTACGAGCAGTACTTC; CDR3aa: CASSLQRPSYEQYF
v_gene: TRBV21-1; j_gene: TRBJ2-7; d_gene: NA; len: 15; abundance: once; CDR3nt: TGTGCCAGCAGCAACTACAGGGTGAGCTCCTACGAGCAGTACTTC; CDR3aa: CASSNYRVSSYEQYF
v_gene: TRBV4-2; j_gene: TRBJ2-1; d_gene: NA; len: 14; abundance: NA; CDR3nt: TGTGCCAGCAGCCAAGCTCCGGGTTTTAATGAGCAGTTCTTC; CDR3aa: CASSQAPGFNEQFF
v_gene: TRBV10-3; j_gene: TRBJ2-7; d_gene: TRBD1; len: 13; abundance: NA; CDR3nt: TGTGCCATCGGGGACAGGGGAGACAATGAGCAGTACTTC; CDR3aa: CAIGDRGDNEQYF
v_gene: TRBV20-1; j_gene: TRBJ2-3; d_gene: NA; len: 15; abundance: NA; CDR3nt: TGCAGTGCTAGTGATGAGCGGGACAACACAGATACGCAGTATTTT; CDR3aa: CSASDERDNTDTQYF
v_gene: TRBV29-1; j_gene: TRBJ2-3; d_gene: NA; len: 12; abundance: NA; CDR3nt: TGCAGCGCCCCAACACCCGGGGATACGCAGTATTTT; CDR3aa: CSAPTPGDTQYF
v_gene: TRBV6-2/TRBV6-3; j_gene: TRBJ2-5; d_gene: NA; len: 10; abundance: many; CDR3nt: TGTGCCAGCAGGGGGGAGACCCAGTACTTC; CDR3aa: CASRGETQYF
v_gene: TRBV20-1; j_gene: TRBJ2-1; d_gene: NA; len: 12; abundance: NA; CDR3nt: TGCAGTGCTGCCGCGGCCTACAATGAGCAGTTCTTC; CDR3aa: CSAAAAYNEQFF
v_gene: TRBV2; j_gene: TRBJ1-1; d_gene: TRBD1; len: 16; abundance: NA; CDR3nt: TGTGCCAGCAGTGAACCAGGACAGGGGAGGGGCACTGAAGCTTTCTTT; CDR3aa: CASSEPGQGRGTEAFF
v_gene: TRBV7-2; j_gene: TRBJ1-1; d_gene: NA; len: 16; abundance: few; CDR3nt: TGTGCCAGCAGCTGGTCCGGGGGAACAGGGCTAACTGAAGCTTTCTTT; CDR3aa: CASSWSGGTGLTEAFF
v_gene: TRBV20-1; j_gene: TRBJ2-2; d_gene: NA; len: 13; abundance: few; CDR3nt: TGCAGTGCTAGAGATCGGATATCCGGGGAGCTGTTTTTT; CDR3aa: CSARDRISGELFF
v_gene: TRBV12-3/TRBV12-4; j_gene: TRBJ2-5; d_gene: TRBD1; len: 14; abundance: NA; CDR3nt: TGTGCCAGCTTAACCGGGACAGGGTTAAATGAGCAGTACTTC; CDR3aa: CASLTGTGLNEQYF
v_gene: TRBV7-9; j_gene: TRBJ2-3; d_gene: TRBD1; len: 15; abundance: NA; CDR3nt: TGTGCCAGCAGCCCCCGGGACAGGGGGTCAGATACGCAGTATTTT; CDR3aa: CASSPRDRGSDTQYF
v_gene: TRBV4-3; j_gene: TRBJ2-1; d_gene: NA; len: 14; abundance: NA; CDR3nt: TGCGCCAGCAGCCAAGAGTACAGCTACAATGAGCAGTTCTTC; CDR3aa: CASSQEYSYNEQFF
v_gene: TRBV4-3; j_gene: TRBJ1-5; d_gene: NA; len: 16; abundance: NA; CDR3nt: TGCGCCAGCAGCCAAGATGTGGGGCAGCCCAATCAGCCCCAGCATTTT; CDR3aa: CASSQDVGQPNQPQHF
v_gene: TRBV5-6; j_gene: TRBJ2-3; d_gene: NA; len: 15; abundance: NA; CDR3nt: TGTGCCAGCAGCTTCCTACAGGGAAGCACAGATACGCAGTATTTT; CDR3aa: CASSFLQGSTDTQYF
v_gene: TRBV28; j_gene: TRBJ1-5; d_gene: TRBD1; len: 14; abundance: NA; CDR3nt: TGTGCCAGCAGTCCCGCCGGGACAGGTGATACCCAGCATTTT; CDR3aa: CASSPAGTGDTQHF
v_gene: TRBV7-9; j_gene: TRBJ2-1; d_gene: TRBD2; len: 18; abundance: NA; CDR3nt: TGTGCCAGCAGCCCCCCCTTTGGACTAGCCCTCTCCTACAATGAGCAGTTCTTC; CDR3aa: CASSPPFGLALSYNEQFF
v_gene: TRBV10-3; j_gene: TRBJ1-5; d_gene: NA; len: 13; abundance: few; CDR3nt: TGTGCCATCAGTGCCTATAGCAATCAGCCCCAGCATTTT; CDR3aa: CAISAYSNQPQHF
v_gene: TRBV12-3/TRBV12-4; j_gene: TRBJ2-7; d_gene: NA; len: 12; abundance: NA; CDR3nt: TGTGCCAGCAGTTTGGGGCGAGGCGAGCAGTACTTC; CDR3aa: CASSLGRGEQYF
v_gene: TRBV6-5; j_gene: TRBJ2-6; d_gene: NA; len: 14; abundance: once; CDR3nt: TGTGCCACCAGAGGAGTTGCTGGGGCCAACGTCCTGACTTTC; CDR3aa: CATRGVAGANVLTF